These 4 T cell receptor beta chains share one sample of origin, sequenced in a study of blood T cell repertoires in COVID-19 (TCRdb year 2020). The library was prepared using the immunoSEQ multiplex PCR assay. TCRdb mirrors the immuneACCESS table, restricted to in-frame sequences. Some clones are absent from its copies; in checked studies, under half trace to an unresolved V gene, and the reason for the others is unknown. The sample table lists fewer than 150,000 clones, approximately 80% of them with a count of one. About 2.3% of the sample is in the top ten clones. Sequenced input: peripheral blood. The receptors were sampled from a man aged 50 or older with acute or convalescent COVID-19.

The rearrangement uses TRBV10-1 and TRBJ2-1; 7 nucleotides match TRBD2. Looked up from germline, CDR1 is WNHNN and CDR2 is SYGVQD (reference sequence). After removal of 3 bases from V and 4 bases from J, the junction contained 9 bases not matched to a gene. The CDR3 consists of 16 residues. Written as DNA, the CDR3 is TGCGCCAGCAGTGATAGGGGAGGGACTCATTACAATGAGCAGTTCTTC. Encoded protein: CASSDRGGTHYNEQFF.

This chain joins TRBV7-3 and TRBJ2-1, with 7 bases aligning to TRBD2. The CDR3 length is 15 residues. V gave up 2 bases and J gave up 0 bases; unmatched junction bases: 1. Germline CDR1 reads SGHTA; CDR2 reads FQGTGA. The CDR3 sequence: CASSLAGDSYNEQFF. The CDR3 DNA is TGTGCCAGCAGCTTAGCGGGAGACTCCTACAATGAGCAGTTCTTC. Full variable domain (outside the CDR3, taken from reference TRBV7-3 and TRBJ2-1): GAGVSQTPSNKVTEKGKYVELRCDPISGHTALYWYRQSLGQGPEFLIYFQGTGAADDSGLPNDRFFAVRPEGSVSTLKIQRTERGDSAVYLCASSLAGDSYNEQFFGPGTRLTVL.

V gene TRBV2 combines with J gene TRBJ1-1, with TRBD1 as a possible D gene (6 bases). Deletions cut 3 bases from V and 6 bases from J, with 11 bases between. CDR3 length: 13 amino acids. The germline CDR1 and CDR2 sequences are SNHLY and FYNNEI. CDR3 loop: CASSDIRGSEAFF. Written as DNA, the CDR3 is TGTGCCAGCAGTGATATCAGGGGCTCTGAAGCTTTCTTT.

This clone showed up just a few times. The chain links TRBV19 to TRBJ1-1; perhaps TRBD1 as D (5 bases). V lost 3 bases and J lost 5, with 10 bases in between. Per germline, CDR1 LNHDA and CDR2 SQIVND (reference sequence). This CDR3 contains 13 residues. The CDR3 spells CASSIGGWTEAFF. Here the CDR3 DNA reads TGTGCCAGTAGTATCGGGGGGTGGACTGAAGCTTTCTTT.